The table lists the clone carrying this T cell receptor beta chain with a few counts. Its antigen is not known. The donors, nominally healthy at sampling, likely had unrecorded immune exposures. The data were taken from a study of cytomegalovirus exposure and HLA in healthy donors. General observations from the study: A later analysis revealed that TCR association rates differed between HLA loci, peaking at DRB1 and bottoming out at HLA-C. The Asian-associated ancestry cluster reportedly had fewer N-insertions than the 666-donor mean in a later analysis.

Per the germline V gene, CDR1 is MNHEY and CDR2 is SMNVEV (reference sequence). Trimming removed 1 base at V and 1 base at J, with 11 bases between. CDR3 length: 16 amino acids. The PCR made use of 60 Vbeta and 13 Jbeta primers. Some clones are missing from TCRdb's copy, which holds only in-frame ones; the method was immunoSEQ multiplex PCR. The data hold 200,000 or so clones, with over 75% observed a single time. The gene calls are TRBV27 and TRBJ1-3; a weak D match, TRBD1 (6 bases). The source is a young man in good health and CMV-seronegative. Sample: PBMCs. The CDR3 region has the DNA TGTGCCAGCAGTTTATTCGCAGGGGAGTCTGGAAACACCATATATTTT. Translating gives CASSLFAGESGNTIYF.